This TCR beta chain is drawn from a study of early T cells in non-severe SARS-CoV-2 infection. Overall study results and limits: The VDJdb matching leaned toward anti-spike CD8 responses and overlooked private and CD4 specificities.

Worth noting for this clonotype: No antigen is known for it.

Attachment of unique molecular identifiers was made to individual cDNA molecules. TCRdb reprocessed the 5' RACE reads with MiXCR, giving one entry per CDR3 protein. The repertoire holds about 89,000 distinct CDR3 sequences, with 14% to 15% as singletons. Losses at the gene ends were 6 bases for V and 5 bases for J; bases not matched to a gene: 6. The CDR3 spans 14 residues. Looked up from germline, CDR1 is MNHNS and CDR2 is SASEGT. Sequencing was carried out using whole blood. The chain employs TRBV6-1 and TRBJ2-3, with 9 positions matching TRBD2. This receptor was obtained from an adult who was a healthcare worker with PCR-confirmed SARS-CoV-2 infection or an uninfected control (not recorded which). DNA for the CDR3: TGTGCCAGCAGGCGGGGGGGCCTCGTAGATACGCAGTATTTT. This sequence encodes CASRRGGLVDTQYF.